Presented here are 32 T cell receptor beta chains from one specimen sequenced in a study of T-cell reconstitution after alpha-beta-depleted transplantation in children. TCRbeta library construction was performed incorporating unique molecular identifiers. TCRdb analysed the PCR reads with MiXCR anew, one entry per CDR3 protein. The sample has roughly 350,000 distinct CDR3 sequences; roughly 16% are singletons. This material consisted of PBMCs, mostly from graft donor cells, taken 360 days after TCRalphabeta/CD19-depleted stem cell transplant. These TCRs come from a male patient aged 2 to 9 who had a stem cell transplant for acute lymphoblastic leukemia, so the T cells may come from the graft donor.

The chain's CDR3 is CAISESKTSGKNEQFF. CDR3 bases: TGTGCCATCAGTGAGTCGAAGACTAGCGGGAAAAATGAGCAGTTCTTC. The chain employs TRBV10-3 and TRBJ2-1; TRBD2 matches 11 bases. The CDR3 sequence is 16 residues long. CDR1 and CDR2 from the germline V gene are ENHRY and SYGVKD. V trimming: 0 bases; J trimming: 7 bases; junction bases outside the gene matches: 5.

The chain joins TRBV28 to TRBJ2-2; possibly TRBD1 or TRBD2 for D (5 bases each). The CDR3 has 15 residues. V was cut by 3 bases and J by 2 bases, with 10 bases left in between. CDR1 and CDR2 from the germline V gene are MDHEN and SYDVKM. CDR3 region: CASSLTRDNTGELFF. The CDR3 DNA follows: TGTGCCAGCAGTTTGACCAGGGACAACACCGGGGAGCTGTTTTTT.

The chain has TRBV9 and TRBJ2-7; D might be TRBD2 (6 bases). V lost 0 bases and J lost 5, with 18 bases in between. Germline V gene sequence: CDR1 SGDLS, CDR2 YYNGEE. This CDR3 has 16 residues. In nucleotides, the CDR3 is TGTGCCAGCAGCGTAGCTCCAGCGGGCGGACAAGACGAGCAGTACTTC. Residues: CASSVAPAGGQDEQYF.

This clonotype was recorded many times. The genes are TRBV5-1 and TRBJ2-1, with D unresolved. Trimming removed 0 bases at V and 5 bases at J, with 3 bases between. CDR3 length equals 12 residues. Germline V gene data show CDR1 as SGHRS and CDR2 as YFSETQ. This CDR3 reads CASSLGDNEQFF. As DNA, the CDR3 is TGCGCCAGCAGCTTGGGGGACAATGAGCAGTTCTTC.

In its sample, this clonotype was seen a few times. The rearrangement uses TRBV5-6 and TRBJ2-1; D is undetermined. This CDR3 is 15 amino acids long. Germline values: CDR1 SGHDT, CDR2 YYEEEE. Trimming pared 3 bases from V and 0 bases from J, leaving 10 bases between. CDR3 region: CASSSTPSSYNEQFF. CDR3 nucleotides: TGTGCCAGCAGCTCGACACCTAGCTCCTACAATGAGCAGTTCTTC.

This clonotype was seen only a few times. The chain joins TRBV4-2 to TRBJ2-2, with 14 bases identical to TRBD2. V gave up 0 bases and J gave up 5 bases; unmatched junction bases: 5. CDR1 and CDR2 (germline): LGHNA, YNFKEQ. The CDR3 runs to 18 residues. The CDR3 loop reads CASSQDGTSGSRTGELFF. The CDR3 region has the DNA TGTGCCAGCAGCCAAGATGGGACTAGCGGGAGCAGAACCGGGGAGCTGTTTTTT.

The J gene is TRBJ2-6, the V gene TRBV24-1, with D perhaps assigned TRBD1 or TRBD2 (6 bases each). V lost 0 bases and J lost 0, with 14 bases in between. This CDR3 region has 19 residues. Germline V gene data show CDR1 as KGHDR and CDR2 as SFDVKD. In nucleotides, the CDR3 is TGTGCCACCAGTGATTTGTCCGGGGGCCGCGTCTCTGGGGCCAACGTCCTGACTTTC. Translation: CATSDLSGGRVSGANVLTF.

The chain employs TRBV11-2 and TRBJ2-1, with TRBD2 matching 12 bases. V trimming: 1 base; J trimming: 6 bases; junction bases outside the gene matches: 4. The CDR3 consists of 16 residues. Germline-derived CDR1 and CDR2 are SGHAT and FQNNGV. The CDR3 bases are TGTGCCAGCAGCTTAGGACTAGCGGGGGTAGCCAATGAGCAGTTCTTC. Its translation: CASSLGLAGVANEQFF.

The rearrangement uses TRBV2 and TRBJ2-3, with unresolved D. Trimming pared 8 bases from V and 5 bases from J, leaving 11 bases between. The CDR3 sequence is 12 residues long. CDR1 is SNHLY, CDR2 FYNNEI, per germline. The CDR3 nucleotides are TGTGCCAGCCTTGCTATGGGAGATACGCAGTATTTT. It specifies CASLAMGDTQYF.

At least ten counts were recorded for this clonotype. The chain is built from TRBV10-3 and TRBJ2-1; no clear D. From germline, CDR1 is ENHRY and CDR2 SYGVKD. This CDR3 contains 13 residues. V was pared by 2 bases and J by 4 bases, with 6 bases between. The CDR3 bases are TGTGCCATCAGTGAGGGCAGATACAATGAGCAGTTCTTC. Protein: CAISEGRYNEQFF.

CDR3 loop: CASSQELNRAYEQYF. The DNA for the CDR3 is TGCGCCAGCAGCCAAGAGCTCAACAGGGCATACGAGCAGTACTTC. The V call is TRBV4-3, the J call TRBJ2-7; weak D call: TRBD1 (6 bases). The CDR3 runs 15 residues. The V end was cut by 0 bases, the J end by 4 bases, with 13 bases between. From germline, CDR1 is LGHNA and CDR2 YSLEER.

At least ten counts were recorded for this clonotype. The chain has TRBV12-3 or TRBV12-4 and TRBJ2-1; 7 positions agree with TRBD2. V was pared by 2 bases and J by 3 bases, with 4 bases of the junction left unmatched. This CDR3 comprises 15 residues. CDR3 protein: CASSLYGDYYNEQFF. Here the CDR3 DNA reads TGTGCCAGCAGTTTATACGGGGACTACTACAATGAGCAGTTCTTC.

The table lists this clonotype with a few counts. The chain combines TRBV4-3 with TRBJ2-3, with D uncertain. Germline V gene lookup returns CDR1 LGHNA and CDR2 YSLEER. V lost 2 bases and J 3 bases, leaving 6 bases between the germline ends. The CDR3 extends over 13 amino acids. CDR3 protein: CASSQRPTDTQYF. In DNA form, the CDR3 reads TGCGCCAGCAGCCAAAGACCAACAGATACGCAGTATTTT.

Turning to this clonotype: This could be a read error, since a much larger clone is one nucleotide away. It is likely a read error, because the conserved phenylalanine at the end of the CDR3 is missing. The chain carries TRBV29-1 and TRBJ2-7, with D perhaps matching TRBD2 (5 bases). This CDR3 region has 13 residues. V dropped 8 bases and J dropped 2 bases, with 16 bases sitting between them. In germline, CDR1 is SQVTM, CDR2 ANQGSEA. The CDR3 nucleotides read TGCAGCACCTTAGGTGGGGAGACCTACGAGCAGTACTGC. Amino acids: CSTLGGETYEQYC.

In the case of this clonotype: The CDR3 ends on some other residue instead of the conserved phenylalanine or tryptophan, so this is likely a read error. The chain joins TRBV29-1 to TRBJ1-2, with D hard to call. V was trimmed by 4 bases and J by 4 bases, leaving 10 bases between them. The length of the CDR3 is 12 residues. In germline, CDR1 is SQVTM, CDR2 ANQGSEA. The chain's CDR3 is CSVGRDSYGYTY. DNA of the CDR3: TGCAGCGTTGGGAGGGATTCCTATGGCTACACCTAC.

This clonotype was recorded a few times. The chain couples TRBV10-3 to TRBJ2-3, with 10 bases that match TRBD1. Per germline, CDR1 ENHRY and CDR2 SYGVKD. V shed 7 bases, J shed 1 base, and the junction held 8 bases outside the gene matches. The CDR3 contains 16 residues. CDR3: CAITPGQGKGTDTQYF. Written as DNA, the CDR3 is TGTGCCATCACCCCGGGACAGGGGAAGGGCACAGATACGCAGTATTTT.

V is TRBV7-6 and J is TRBJ2-3, with D possibly matching TRBD1 (5 bases). CDR1 SGHVS and CDR2 FNYEAQ come from the germline V gene. This CDR3 is 14 amino acids long. V was cut by 5 bases and J by 2 bases, with 11 bases left in between. CDR3 region: CASSPLGVTDTQYF. CDR3 nucleotides: TGTGCCAGCAGCCCCCTAGGGGTCACAGATACGCAGTATTTT.

A few counts support this clonotype. The CDR3 coding sequence is TGTGCCAGCAGCGTAGGAGTTTTGAACACAGATACGCAGTATTTT. This gives the protein CASSVGVLNTDTQYF. The gene calls are TRBV9 and TRBJ2-3; no reliable D call. The CDR3 contains 15 residues. Germline lookup yields CDR1 SGDLS and CDR2 YYNGEE. Trimming cost V 0 bases and J 2 bases, with 10 bases left between them.

The table lists this clonotype with a few counts. This chain joins TRBV5-1 and TRBJ2-1; TRBD2 agrees at 13 bases. The V gene end was trimmed by 4 bases and the J gene end by 7 bases; junction bases not matched to a gene: 5. The CDR3 is 15 amino acids. The germline V gene has CDR1 SGHRS and CDR2 YFSETQ. The CDR3 bases are TGCGCCAGCAGCCCACCGGGACTAGCGGGAAATGAGCAGTTCTTC. Protein sequence: CASSPPGLAGNEQFF.

For this clonotype: Possible read error: a much larger clone is one base away. The rearrangement links TRBV4-2 to TRBJ2-2, with D hard to call. Per the germline V gene, CDR1 is LGHNA and CDR2 is YNFKEQ. The CDR3 totals 14 residues. Trimming removed 4 bases from V and 2 bases from J, with 8 bases in between. CDR3 sequence reads: CASSPRLNTGELFF. DNA for the CDR3: TGTGCCAGCAGCCCGAGGCTTAACACCGGGGAGCTGTTTTTT.

This clonotype has a handful of counts. The V call is TRBV19, the J call TRBJ1-5; D not certain. Trimming removed 5 bases at V and 0 bases at J, with 8 bases between. Germline V CDR1 and CDR2: LNHDA, SQIVND (reference sequence). The CDR3 spans 14 residues. CDR3 nucleotides: TGTGCCAGTAGTTCATACAATAGCAATCAGCCCCAGCATTTT. This encodes CASSSYNSNQPQHF.

V gene TRBV15 combines with J gene TRBJ2-7; a possible D gene is TRBD2 (6 bases). V was pared by 5 bases and J by 1 base, with 12 bases between. The germline CDR1 and CDR2 sequences are LNHNV and YYDKDF (reference sequence). This CDR3 is built from 14 residues. CDR3 region: CATSYGTGSYEQYF. For the CDR3, the DNA is TGTGCCACCAGCTACGGGACTGGATCCTACGAGCAGTACTTC.

This clonotype was detected a few times. This chain uses TRBV7-9 with TRBJ2-7; 11 bases agree with TRBD1. This CDR3 contains 15 residues. V lost 5 bases to trimming and J lost 4 bases; unmatched junction nucleotides: 7. CDR1 SEHNR and CDR2 FQNEAQ come from the germline V gene (reference sequence). The chain's CDR3 is CASSQRGQGAYEQYF. The CDR3 nucleotides read TGTGCCAGCAGCCAACGCGGACAGGGGGCGTACGAGCAGTACTTC.

V and J are TRBV12-3 or TRBV12-4 and TRBJ2-5; D may be TRBD2 (6 bases). V shed 5 bases and J shed 4 bases, with 11 bases lying between them. The CDR3 runs to 13 residues. CDR3 residues: CASSVVEGETQYF. CDR3 bases: TGTGCCAGCAGTGTCGTGGAGGGAGAGACCCAGTACTTC.

This clonotype was seen a handful of times. V usage is TRBV20-1 and J usage is TRBJ1-5, with D unresolved. Deletions cut 3 bases from V and 5 bases from J, with 11 bases between. The CDR3 extends over 13 amino acids. The germline V gene encodes CDR1 DFQATT and CDR2 SNEGSKA (reference sequence). CDR3 region: CSASGRRYQPQHF. CDR3 nucleotide sequence: TGCAGTGCTAGCGGGAGAAGGTATCAGCCCCAGCATTTT.

J is TRBJ2-3 and V is TRBV5-1; D possibly corresponds to TRBD1 (6 bases). Trimming pared 4 bases from V and 5 bases from J, leaving 14 bases between. This CDR3 contains 14 residues. From germline, CDR1 is SGHRS and CDR2 YFSETQ. CDR3: CASSRAWGQDTQYF. The CDR3 DNA is TGCGCCAGCAGCCGGGCCTGGGGGCAAGATACGCAGTATTTT.

J is TRBJ2-4 and V is TRBV20-1; D ambiguous. In germline, CDR1 is DFQATT, CDR2 SNEGSKA (reference sequence). The CDR3 sequence is 12 residues long. V lost 5 bases, J lost 0 bases, and 5 bases lay in between. The CDR3, as DNA: TGCAGTGCTGAACCAGCCAAAAACATTCAGTACTTC. The encoded protein is CSAEPAKNIQYF.

In its sample, this clonotype was seen a few times. The CDR3 loop reads CATSDPEGTDLKNEQFF. In DNA, the CDR3 is TGTGCCACCAGTGATCCCGAAGGGACAGATCTAAAGAATGAGCAGTTCTTC. The chain employs TRBV24-1 and TRBJ2-1, with 7 bases identical to TRBD1. J gave up 7 bases and V 3 bases, and 14 bases lay outside the gene matches. CDR1 and CDR2 from the germline V gene are KGHDR and SFDVKD. CDR3 length: 17 amino acids.

The CDR3, as DNA: TGCGCCAGCAGCTTGGAAACAGGAGACACTGAAGCTTTCTTT. This gives the protein CASSLETGDTEAFF. This chain joins TRBV5-1 and TRBJ1-1; TRBD1 is a possible D gene (5 bases). Trimming left V 0 bases short and J 3 bases short, with 9 bases between. The germline CDR1 and CDR2 sequences are SGHRS and YFSETQ. There are 14 residues in the CDR3.

This clonotype showed up just a few times. The chain combines TRBV5-1 with TRBJ2-1, with a weak D call TRBD2 (5 bases). The germline V gene encodes CDR1 SGHRS and CDR2 YFSETQ. The length of the CDR3 is 15 residues. The V end lost 6 bases, the J end lost 4 bases, and 17 bases lay between the germline ends. The CDR3 spells CASMSTPDSYNEQFF. As DNA, the CDR3 is TGCGCCAGCATGAGCACGCCGGACTCATACAATGAGCAGTTCTTC.

This clonotype was counted ten times or more. The chain carries TRBV27 and TRBJ2-2, with TRBD2 identical over 9 bases. This CDR3 has 14 residues. The J segment lost 6 bases and the V segment lost 9 bases, leaving 8 bases of the junction unmatched. In germline, CDR1 is MNHEY, CDR2 SMNVEV (reference sequence). CDR3 sequence (DNA): TGTGCCAGTAGCATAGCGGGAGTGGCCGGGGAGCTGTTTTTT. Amino acid sequence: CASSIAGVAGELFF.

The chain has TRBV28 and TRBJ1-2, with D tentatively TRBD1 (5 bases). Germline CDR1 and CDR2: MDHEN and SYDVKM. The V and J ends lost 7 bases and 8 bases respectively, with 14 bases between them. The CDR3 has 12 amino acids. CDR3 sequence reads: CASTSGVQGYTF. Here the CDR3 DNA reads TGTGCCAGCACTTCGGGGGTTCAGGGCTACACCTTC.